The clone carrying this T cell receptor (beta chain) turned up a few times. Clones were read by immunoSEQ multiplex PCR, and TCRdb kept only the in-frame ones, dropping some. The sample includes about 15,000 clones, approximately 33% of them seen just once. This record belongs to a study of graft-versus-host responses after intestinal transplantation. The study, taken as a whole, reports: Researchers found peak circulating GvH clone levels linked to early post-transplant HvG declines.

Germline CDR1 SGHRS, CDR2 YFSETQ. The ends lost 4 bases at V and 1 base at J; junction bases unmatched: 6. The CDR3 contains 15 residues. The authors plated around 200,000 CFSE-labeled responder cells with around 200,000 irradiated, violet-dye-labeled stimulator cells. The material sequenced was alloreactive CD4+ T cells from a mixed lymphocyte reaction culture, taken before intestinal transplant. Subset meaning: CFSE-low proliferating T cells sorted from roughly six-day pre-transplant mixed lymphocyte reaction (GvH or HvG direction). The chain links TRBV5-1 to TRBJ2-3, with 7 bases that match TRBD1. The clonotype originates from a human patient who received an intestinal transplant. The chain's CDR3 is CASSLRGGGTDTQYF. The CDR3, as DNA: TGCGCCAGCAGCCTCCGAGGGGGCGGCACAGATACGCAGTATTTT.